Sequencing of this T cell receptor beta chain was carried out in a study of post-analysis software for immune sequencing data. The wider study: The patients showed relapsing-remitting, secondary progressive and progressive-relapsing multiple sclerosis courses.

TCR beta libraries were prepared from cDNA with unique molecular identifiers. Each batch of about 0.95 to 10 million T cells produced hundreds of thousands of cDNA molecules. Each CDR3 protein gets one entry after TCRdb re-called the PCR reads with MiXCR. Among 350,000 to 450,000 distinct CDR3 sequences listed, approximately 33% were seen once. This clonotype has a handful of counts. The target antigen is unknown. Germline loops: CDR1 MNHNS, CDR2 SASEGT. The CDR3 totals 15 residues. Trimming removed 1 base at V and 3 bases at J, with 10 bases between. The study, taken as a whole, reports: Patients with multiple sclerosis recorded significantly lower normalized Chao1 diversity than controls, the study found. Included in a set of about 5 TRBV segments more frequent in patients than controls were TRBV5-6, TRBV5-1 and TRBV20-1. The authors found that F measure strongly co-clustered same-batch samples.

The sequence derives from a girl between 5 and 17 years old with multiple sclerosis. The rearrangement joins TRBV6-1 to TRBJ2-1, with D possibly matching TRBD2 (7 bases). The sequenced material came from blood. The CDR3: CASSEGRGGYNEQFF. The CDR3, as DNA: TGTGCCAGCAGTGAAGGAAGGGGGGGCTACAATGAGCAGTTCTTC.